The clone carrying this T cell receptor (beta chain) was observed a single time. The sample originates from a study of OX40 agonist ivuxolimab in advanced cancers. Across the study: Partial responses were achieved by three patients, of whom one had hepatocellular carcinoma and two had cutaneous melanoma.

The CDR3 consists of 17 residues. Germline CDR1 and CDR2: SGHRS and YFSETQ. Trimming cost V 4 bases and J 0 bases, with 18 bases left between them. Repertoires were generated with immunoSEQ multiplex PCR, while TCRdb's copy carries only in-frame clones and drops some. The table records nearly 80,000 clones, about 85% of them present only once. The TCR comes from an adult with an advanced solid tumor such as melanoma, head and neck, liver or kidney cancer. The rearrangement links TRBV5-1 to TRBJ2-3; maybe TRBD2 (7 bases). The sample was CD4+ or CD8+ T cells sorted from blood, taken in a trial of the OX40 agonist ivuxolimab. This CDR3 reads CASSLEAGTPSTDTQYF. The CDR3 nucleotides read TGCGCCAGCAGCCTCGAAGCGGGGACACCTAGCACAGATACGCAGTATTTT.